The 3 T cell receptor beta chains reported below all come from one sample, sequenced in a study of T cell responses to AZD1222 COVID-19 vaccine. Only in-frame clones appear in the TCRdb table, and some are missing; sequencing was by immunoSEQ multiplex PCR. The data contain around 91,000 clones, around nine tenths of them singletons. The material sequenced was peripheral blood, taken on day 0 of AZD1222 vaccination. These receptors originate from an adult in good health.

The gene calls are TRBV19 and TRBJ1-4; perhaps TRBD1 as D (6 bases). Germline V lookup: CDR1 LNHDA, CDR2 SQIVND (reference sequence). The CDR3 has 12 amino acids. V was trimmed by 6 bases and J by 5 bases, leaving 7 bases between them. The CDR3 is CASRTGNEKLFF. The DNA for the CDR3 is TGTGCCAGTAGAACAGGGAATGAAAAACTGTTTTTT.

V gene TRBV4-3 combines with J gene TRBJ2-7, with D maybe TRBD1 (6 bases). The CDR3 is 13 residues long. The germline V gene encodes CDR1 LGHNA and CDR2 YSLEER. Trimming pared 4 bases from V and 3 bases from J, leaving 10 bases between. CDR3 region: CASSPTGNYEQYF. CDR3 in DNA: TGCGCCAGCAGCCCCACAGGGAACTACGAGCAGTACTTC.

This clone was detected once. The chain is built from TRBV4-1 and TRBJ1-2; D possibly corresponds to TRBD1 (5 bases). From germline, CDR1 is MGHRA and CDR2 YSYEKL. The CDR3 contains 13 residues. Trimming took 4 bases from V and 3 from J, leaving 9 bases between them. Written as DNA, the CDR3 is TGCGCCAGCAGCCGAGAGGGGTACTATGGCTACACCTTC. It translates to CASSREGYYGYTF.